This T cell receptor beta chain came from a study of blood T cell repertoires in COVID-19. Looking at the study overall: T cells, B-cell-depleted T cells, or PBMCs provided the cDNA or gDNA that served as material.

V was shortened by 3 bases and J by 0 bases, with 11 bases between the two germline ends. The length of the CDR3 is 15 residues. CDR1 is SGHRS and CDR2 is YFSETQ in the germline V gene. TCRdb's table, derived via immunoSEQ multiplex PCR, lists solely in-frame clones and lacks some. The profile shows 100,000 to 150,000 clones, around 88% of them singletons. The receptor's source is a human donor in a cohort sampled during active COVID-19. The sequencing sample was made of peripheral blood. The chain carries TRBV5-1 and TRBJ2-3; TRBD1 is a possible D gene (5 bases). In DNA, the CDR3 is TGCGCCAGCAGCTCGACAGTCTCTAGCACAGATACGCAGTATTTT. Protein product: CASSSTVSSTDTQYF.